This passage covers 31 T cell receptor beta chains from one sample sequenced in a study of blood T cell repertoires in COVID-19. Some clones are missing from TCRdb's copy, which holds only in-frame ones; the method was immunoSEQ multiplex PCR. Among roughly 380,000 clones listed, about 90% were seen once. Sequences were obtained from PBMCs or T cells enriched from blood (not recorded which). These receptors were obtained from a woman between 25 and 40 years old who had recovered from COVID-19.

The rearrangement uses TRBV4-2 and TRBJ2-5; 8 positions match TRBD1. V lost 3 bases, J lost 4 bases, and 10 bases stayed unmatched. Germline CDR1 LGHNA, CDR2 YNFKEQ. The CDR3 runs 16 residues. CDR3 in DNA: TGTGCCAGCAGCCAGTCGCCGGACAGGGAGTTAGAGACCCAGTACTTC. Translation: CASSQSPDRELETQYF.

This clone was recorded only once. The genes are TRBV15 and TRBJ2-7; TRBD1 might be the D (6 bases). V dropped 0 bases and J dropped 7 bases, with 22 bases sitting between them. The germline V gene has CDR1 LNHNV and CDR2 YYDKDF (reference sequence). The CDR3 runs 17 residues. Written as DNA, the CDR3 is TGTGCCACCAGCAGAGACCTAGGTTATGTGCAGGGGAGAGAGCAGTACTTC. This translates into CATSRDLGYVQGREQYF.

The chain employs TRBV2 and TRBJ2-2, with D possibly being TRBD2 (6 bases). V was pared by 8 bases and J by 2 bases, with 15 bases between. CDR1 and CDR2 (germline): SNHLY, FYNNEI. The length of the CDR3 is 15 residues. CDR3 amino acids: CASGGGSKNTGELFF. The CDR3, as DNA: TGTGCCAGCGGGGGAGGTTCCAAAAACACCGGGGAGCTGTTTTTT.

This clone was counted a single time. The genes are TRBV5-1 and TRBJ1-2, with D possibly matching TRBD1 (5 bases). This CDR3 spans 15 amino acids. Between the trimmed V and J ends, which lost 7 bases and 2 bases, there was a span of 18 bases. Germline V gene sequence: CDR1 SGHRS, CDR2 YFSETQ. The CDR3, as DNA: TGCGCCAGCGGGGGAGGCGGGTCTCAAAACTATGGCTACACCTTC. Protein sequence: CASGGGGSQNYGYTF.

The chain uses TRBV6-5 and TRBJ2-3; possible D gene TRBD2, 5 bases. CDR3 length: 13 amino acids. CDR1 is MNHEY and CDR2 is SVGAGI in the germline V gene. V lost 6 bases and J lost 7, with 14 bases in between. CDR3 sequence reads: CASSSDWENTQYF. The CDR3 region has the DNA TGTGCCAGCAGCTCGGACTGGGAGAATACGCAGTATTTT.

The rearrangement uses TRBV5-1 and TRBJ1-1; a weak D match, TRBD1 (5 bases). Germline CDR1 SGHRS, CDR2 YFSETQ. The CDR3 is 12 amino acids. The V and J ends lost 4 bases and 8 bases respectively, with 12 bases between them. Here the CDR3 DNA reads TGCGCCAGCAGCGTCCAGGGAAACGAAGCTTTCTTT. It specifies CASSVQGNEAFF.

This chain joins TRBV5-1 and TRBJ2-7, with 12 nucleotides matching TRBD2. This CDR3 contains 19 residues. CDR1 is SGHRS, CDR2 YFSETQ, per germline. Germline trimming cut 4 bases from V and 1 base from J; bases unmatched to any gene: 15. The CDR3 protein is CASSPRLTSGSGGSYEQYF. CDR3 bases: TGCGCCAGCAGCCCCCGGTTGACTAGCGGGAGCGGTGGATCCTACGAGCAGTACTTC.

The chain has TRBV11-2 and TRBJ1-3; the match to TRBD1 covers 7 bases. The CDR3 totals 14 residues. The junction had 5 bases not matched to a gene; V was cut back by 4 bases and J by 5 bases. The germline V gene has CDR1 SGHAT and CDR2 FQNNGV. CDR3 in DNA: TGTGCCAGCAGCTCCGACAGGGTGAGAAACACCATATATTTT. It specifies CASSSDRVRNTIYF.

Here the CDR3 reads CASSEQGINEKLFF. The CDR3 DNA reads TGTGCCAGCAGTGAACAGGGGATAAATGAAAAACTGTTTTTT. This chain joins TRBV25-1 and TRBJ1-4; D possibly corresponds to TRBD1 (6 bases). The germline CDR1 and CDR2 sequences are MGHDK and SYGVNS. The germline V and J ends were trimmed by 2 bases and 5 bases, with 9 bases remaining between them. The length of the CDR3 is 14 residues.

CDR3 residues: CASSLARLAGGADSSNEQFF. For the CDR3, the DNA is TGTGCCAGCAGCTTAGCGCGACTAGCGGGGGGCGCCGACTCTAGCAATGAGCAGTTCTTC. This chain uses TRBV7-8 with TRBJ2-1; the match to TRBD2 covers 13 bases. V shed 0 bases and J 6 bases; nucleotides not matched to a gene: 14. Germline CDR1 reads SGHVS; CDR2 reads FQNEAQ. CDR3 length: 20 amino acids.

The genes are TRBV27 and TRBJ1-4; D is ambiguous. Trimming removed 0 bases at V and 3 bases at J, with 14 bases between. The CDR3 consists of 17 residues. CDR1 and CDR2 (germline): MNHEY, SMNVEV (reference sequence). The CDR3 protein is CASSLSGPGGSNEKLFF. Here the CDR3 DNA reads TGTGCCAGCAGTTTATCGGGTCCAGGCGGGTCTAATGAAAAACTGTTTTTT.

The rearrangement joins TRBV7-9 to TRBJ1-2; no clear D gene. V gave up 1 base and J gave up 6 bases, with 9 bases separating them. The germline V gene encodes CDR1 SEHNR and CDR2 FQNEAQ (reference sequence). CDR3 length: 13 amino acids. The CDR3 reads CASSLGEEDGYTF. DNA for the CDR3: TGTGCCAGCAGCTTAGGGGAGGAGGATGGCTACACCTTC.

The chain carries TRBV12-3 or TRBV12-4 and TRBJ2-7, with a weak D call TRBD1 (5 bases). V shed 4 bases and J shed 4 bases, with 11 bases lying between them. CDR3 length: 13 residues. CDR3 DNA sequence: TGTGCCAGCAGTTCGGACATCCGATACGAGCAGTACTTC. Its translation is CASSSDIRYEQYF.

In its sample, this clone was seen once. This chain uses TRBV6-1 with TRBJ2-4; D might be TRBD1 (6 bases). From germline, CDR1 is MNHNS and CDR2 SASEGT. Deletions cut 2 bases from V and 6 bases from J, with 17 bases between. This CDR3 is built from 16 residues. This chain's CDR3 is CASSEQGPWAGNIQYF. Written as DNA, the CDR3 is TGTGCCAGCAGTGAACAGGGGCCATGGGCGGGAAACATTCAGTACTTC.

The chain employs TRBV16 and TRBJ1-1; tentatively, D is TRBD1 (6 bases). Deletions cut 8 bases from V and 3 bases from J, with 16 bases between. The CDR3 is 14 amino acids. Per the germline V gene, CDR1 is KGHSY and CDR2 is FQNENV. CDR3 bases: TGTGCCAGCTCCGGGGACCAGGGGTACACTGAAGCTTTCTTT. Translation gives CASSGDQGYTEAFF.

The chain couples TRBV25-1 to TRBJ2-2; D gene uncertain. Trimming took off 3 bases at V and 0 bases at J, with 8 bases between the two ends. The germline CDR1 and CDR2 sequences are MGHDK and SYGVNS. This CDR3 has 15 residues. CDR3 in DNA: TGTGCCAGCAGTGATATGAGGTCGAACACCGGGGAGCTGTTTTTT. Translation gives CASSDMRSNTGELFF.

As DNA, the CDR3 is TGTGCCAGCAGTTACTCCCGAGGGGGAGGGCGCCACACCGGGGAGCTGTTTTTT. As protein: CASSYSRGGGRHTGELFF. The chain recombines TRBV6-2 or TRBV6-3 with TRBJ2-2; the D gene is possibly TRBD2 (7 bases). The CDR3 sequence is 18 residues long. The germline CDR1 and CDR2 sequences are MNHEY and SVGEGT. Between the trimmed V and J ends, which lost 0 bases and 3 bases, there was a span of 17 bases.

This rearrangement joins TRBV10-3 to TRBJ2-2, with 7 bases lining up with TRBD1. This CDR3 contains 15 residues. V trimming: 4 bases; J trimming: 6 bases; junction bases outside the gene matches: 8. Germline V gives CDR1 ENHRY, CDR2 SYGVKD. CDR3 in amino acids: CAISALGQYAGELFF. The CDR3 DNA reads TGTGCCATCAGTGCGCTGGGACAGTACGCCGGGGAGCTGTTTTTT.

The chain joins TRBV18 to TRBJ2-1; maybe TRBD2 (5 bases). V gave up 2 bases and J gave up 7 bases, with 9 bases separating them. The CDR3 has 13 amino acids. Germline CDR1 and CDR2: KGHSH and LQKENI. The CDR3 spells CASSPVPGNEQFF. As DNA, the CDR3 is TGTGCCAGCTCACCAGTCCCGGGGAATGAGCAGTTCTTC.

This chain uses TRBV28 with TRBJ2-6; 12 bases map to TRBD1. Germline lookup yields CDR1 MDHEN and CDR2 SYDVKM. V trimming: 7 bases; J trimming: 2 bases; junction bases outside the gene matches: 3. The length of the CDR3 is 16 residues. The CDR3 DNA reads TGTGCCAGCAAGGGGACAGGGGGCGCTGGGGCCAACGTCCTGACTTTC. Protein product: CASKGTGGAGANVLTF.

This clone was detected only a few times. This chain links TRBV29-1 with TRBJ1-2; D unclear. The length of the CDR3 is 11 residues. Germline V CDR1 and CDR2: SQVTM, ANQGSEA. The V and J ends lost 3 bases and 10 bases respectively, with 12 bases between them. CDR3 protein: CSVDSRPNYTF. CDR3 coding DNA: TGCAGCGTTGATTCGCGGCCCAACTACACCTTC.

V usage is TRBV28 and J usage is TRBJ2-1, with TRBD2 matching over 7 bases. Germline trimming cut 6 bases from V and 5 bases from J; bases unmatched to any gene: 13. Looked up from germline, CDR1 is MDHEN and CDR2 is SYDVKM. This CDR3 has 16 amino acids. The CDR3 DNA follows: TGTGCCAGCAGCCCCCGACGCGGGAGAATAGACAATGAGCAGTTCTTC. It codes for CASSPRRGRIDNEQFF.

This chain's CDR3 is CASSLGLGGSYEQYF. Written as DNA, the CDR3 is TGTGCCAGCAGCTTGGGACTGGGTGGTTCCTACGAGCAGTACTTC. The chain links TRBV5-6 to TRBJ2-7; no reliable D call. Germline CDR1 reads SGHDT; CDR2 reads YYEEEE. The V gene lost 0 bases and the J gene lost 1 base, with 11 bases spanning the gap. The CDR3 sequence is 15 residues long.

The rearrangement joins TRBV6-5 to TRBJ1-1; D possibly corresponds to TRBD1 (5 bases). CDR1 MNHEY and CDR2 SVGAGI come from the germline V gene. V was trimmed by 9 bases and J by 4 bases, leaving 9 bases between them. The CDR3 consists of 11 residues. For the CDR3, the DNA is TGTGCCAGTAGGGGTGGCACTGAAGCTTTCTTT. This encodes CASRGGTEAFF.

This chain links TRBV12-1 with TRBJ2-7; the table's D call, TRBD1, has no DNA check behind it. TRBV12-1 corresponds to a pseudogene. The CDR3 is 13 amino acids. DNA of the CDR3: TGTGCCAGCGGGAACAGGGTGTGCCACGAGCAGTACTTC. Protein: CASGNRVCHEQYF.

The rearrangement uses TRBV11-2 and TRBJ2-7; 11 nucleotides agree with TRBD2. The CDR3 covers 16 residues. From germline, CDR1 is SGHAT and CDR2 FQNNGV. V gave up 6 bases and J gave up 2 bases; unmatched junction bases: 9. The CDR3 protein is CASRSPGTSGTYEQYF. CDR3 coding DNA: TGTGCCAGCAGGAGCCCCGGGACTAGCGGCACCTACGAGCAGTACTTC.

The chain employs TRBV12-3 or TRBV12-4 and TRBJ1-5; no clear D gene. The CDR3 spans 12 residues. Trimming took 8 bases from V and 5 from J, leaving 10 bases between them. In DNA form, the CDR3 reads TGTGCCAGCTCGGTTATCGATCAGCCCCAGCATTTT. Protein product: CASSVIDQPQHF.

This clone has just one count. This chain joins TRBV19 and TRBJ2-7; 11 nucleotides line up with TRBD2. With 4 bases clipped from V and 5 bases from J, the junction kept 4 bases outside the gene matches. CDR3 length: 14 amino acids. Per the germline V gene, CDR1 is LNHDA and CDR2 is SQIVND (reference sequence). Here the CDR3 reads CASSSLAGGNEQYF. CDR3 sequence (DNA): TGTGCCAGTAGTAGCCTAGCGGGAGGCAACGAGCAGTACTTC.

Concerning this clone: The same CDR3 is also encoded by other DNA sequences in this sample. The V and J genes are TRBV25-1 and TRBJ1-1, with TRBD1 matching over 9 bases. The V gene end was trimmed by 8 bases and the J gene end by 5 bases; junction bases not matched to a gene: 3. In germline, CDR1 is MGHDK, CDR2 SYGVNS. There are 12 residues in the CDR3. CDR3 in DNA: TGTGCCAGCTCCGACAGGGGGACTGAAGCTTTCTTT. Amino acids: CASSDRGTEAFF.

The rearrangement uses TRBV10-2 and TRBJ2-7; TRBD1 matches at 8 bases. This CDR3 contains 13 residues. V lost 5 bases and J lost 2; bases outside the gene matches: 2. The germline CDR1 and CDR2 sequences are WSHSY and SAAADI. The CDR3 DNA is TGCGCCAGCAGTCTGACAGGGGCCTACGAGCAGTACTTC. It specifies CASSLTGAYEQYF.

V is TRBV4-2 and J is TRBJ1-1; tentative D call: TRBD1 (5 bases). From germline, CDR1 is LGHNA and CDR2 YNFKEQ. With 0 bases removed from V and 5 bases from J, the gap between germline ends came to 22 bases. This CDR3 spans 18 amino acids. CDR3 DNA: TGTGCCAGCAGCCAAGATATAGGGGAAGTCTTCTGGGGAACTGAAGCTTTCTTT. Translation: CASSQDIGEVFWGTEAFF.